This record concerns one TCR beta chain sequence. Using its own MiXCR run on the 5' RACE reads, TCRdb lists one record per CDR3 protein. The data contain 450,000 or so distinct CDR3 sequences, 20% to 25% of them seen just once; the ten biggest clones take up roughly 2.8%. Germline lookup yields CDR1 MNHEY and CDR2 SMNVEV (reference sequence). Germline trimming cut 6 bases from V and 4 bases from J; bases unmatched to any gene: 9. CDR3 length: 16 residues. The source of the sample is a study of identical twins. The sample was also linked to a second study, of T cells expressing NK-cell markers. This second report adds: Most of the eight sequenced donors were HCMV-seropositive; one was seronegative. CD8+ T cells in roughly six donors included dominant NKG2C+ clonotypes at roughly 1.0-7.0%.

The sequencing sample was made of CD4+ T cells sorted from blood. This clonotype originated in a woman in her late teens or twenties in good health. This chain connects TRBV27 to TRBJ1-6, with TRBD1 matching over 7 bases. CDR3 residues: CASRLSPGQYNSPLHF. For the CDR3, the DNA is TGTGCCAGCAGATTGTCTCCGGGACAGTATAATTCACCCCTCCACTTT.